Shown below are 28 T cell receptor beta chains from a single sample sequenced in a study of blood T cells in healthy people across ages. The authors ran a second PCR of about 6 to 11 cycles using a sample-barcoded 5' primer and a J-beta primer mix. TCRdb re-derived calls from the 5' RACE reads in MiXCR, one entry per CDR3 protein. The sample lists about 1 million distinct CDR3 sequences, 45% occurring once. Sequenced sample: blood. These receptors came from a woman in her sixties or seventies in good health.

The chain is built from TRBV12-3 or TRBV12-4 and TRBJ2-5; 9 bases align to TRBD1. The CDR3 has 14 residues. V shed 5 bases and J 5 bases; nucleotides not matched to a gene: 6. The CDR3 sequence is CASSVQQGAETQYF. In DNA, the CDR3 is TGTGCCAGCAGTGTCCAACAGGGGGCGGAGACCCAGTACTTC.

The rearrangement joins TRBV9 to TRBJ2-1; D unresolved. V gave up 0 bases and J gave up 7 bases, with 11 bases separating them. CDR1 is SGDLS and CDR2 is YYNGEE in the germline V gene. The CDR3 has 14 residues. CDR3 sequence: CASSVGSVGNEQFF. The CDR3 DNA sequence: TGTGCCAGCAGCGTAGGCAGTGTTGGGAATGAGCAGTTCTTC.

This clonotype was observed a few times. Here the CDR3 DNA reads TGTGCCAGCTCACCTGCCCGGGACACACTTAACTATGGCTACACCTTC. Translating gives CASSPARDTLNYGYTF. The rearrangement uses TRBV18 and TRBJ1-2; weak D call: TRBD1 (6 bases). CDR1 is KGHSH, CDR2 LQKENI, per germline. The CDR3 contains 16 residues. V gave up 3 bases and J gave up 1 base, with 15 bases separating them.

This clonotype came up a few times. The V gene is TRBV5-1, the J gene TRBJ2-7; 10 bases are shared with TRBD2. Trimming cost V 5 bases and J 8 bases; bases outside gene matches: 7. The CDR3 sequence is 13 residues long. Germline V gene lookup returns CDR1 SGHRS and CDR2 YFSETQ. Written as DNA, the CDR3 is TGCGCCAGCAGTTCCGGGACTAGCGCCCAGCAGTACTTC. This encodes CASSSGTSAQQYF.

V is TRBV2 and J is TRBJ2-7; TRBD1 or TRBD2 may be the D gene (5 bases each). Germline V gives CDR1 SNHLY, CDR2 FYNNEI. The CDR3 length is 12 residues. V shed 8 bases and J shed 3 bases, with 11 bases lying between them. DNA of the CDR3: TGTGCCAGCGGGGGATTGATCTACGAGCAGTACTTC. Translated: CASGGLIYEQYF.

The table lists this clonotype with a count of one. The V and J genes are TRBV27 and TRBJ1-1; TRBD1 is a possible D gene (5 bases). The CDR3 is 14 residues long. The V gene's germline CDR1 is MNHEY and CDR2 SMNVEV (reference sequence). V was trimmed by 1 base and J by 4 bases, leaving 10 bases between them. Here the CDR3 DNA reads TGTGCCAGCAGTTTATACTTCGGGGGCACTGAAGCTTTCTTT. Translating it yields CASSLYFGGTEAFF.

The J gene is TRBJ2-7, the V gene TRBV27, with 9 bases lining up with TRBD1. The CDR3 has 16 amino acids. Germline CDR1 and CDR2: MNHEY and SMNVEV (reference sequence). V dropped 4 bases and J dropped 4; count of bases not matched to a gene: 11. This CDR3 reads CASSSYRDRVGYEQYF. CDR3 coding DNA: TGTGCCAGCAGTTCCTACCGGGACAGGGTAGGGTACGAGCAGTACTTC.

The chain recombines TRBV9 with TRBJ2-3, with TRBD1 identical over 7 bases. This CDR3 is built from 15 residues. The V gene end was trimmed by 0 bases and the J gene end by 3 bases; junction bases not matched to a gene: 4. Per the germline V gene, CDR1 is SGDLS and CDR2 is YYNGEE. The CDR3 DNA follows: TGTGCCAGCAGCGTAGCGGGACAGATAACAGATACGCAGTATTTT. As protein: CASSVAGQITDTQYF. Looking up the rest from reference TRBV9 and TRBJ2-3 gives the full variable domain: DSGVTQTPKHLITATGQRVTLRCSPRSGDLSVYWYQQSLDQGLQFLIQYYNGEERAKGNILERFSAQQFPDLHSELNLSSLELGDSALYFCASSVAGQITDTQYFGPGTRLTVL.

V usage is TRBV18 and J usage is TRBJ2-7; maybe TRBD2 (6 bases). Per the germline V gene, CDR1 is KGHSH and CDR2 is LQKENI. V lost 1 base to trimming and J lost 2 bases, with 12 bases between them. This CDR3 has 15 amino acids. The CDR3 spells CASSPRIGTPYEQYF. The CDR3 DNA follows: TGTGCCAGCTCACCACGTATAGGGACTCCCTACGAGCAGTACTTC.

The chain uses TRBV7-2 and TRBJ1-2; D unresolved. The CDR3 sequence is 14 residues long. CDR1 is SGHTA, CDR2 FQGNSA, per germline. V shed 0 bases and J shed 3 bases, with 8 bases lying between them. The CDR3 sequence is CASSLAEVYYGYTF. For the CDR3, the DNA is TGTGCCAGCAGCTTAGCAGAGGTGTACTATGGCTACACCTTC.

The genes are TRBV28 and TRBJ1-1; D remains ambiguous. Germline-derived CDR1 and CDR2 are MDHEN and SYDVKM. The CDR3 is made up of 12 amino acids. V was shortened by 8 bases and J by 1 base, with 8 bases between the two germline ends. This chain's CDR3 is CASYSRNTEAFF. CDR3 DNA sequence: TGTGCCAGCTATTCGAGGAACACTGAAGCTTTCTTT.

The chain combines TRBV6-1 with TRBJ1-3, with no clear D. Looked up from germline, CDR1 is MNHNS and CDR2 is SASEGT. With 0 bases removed from V and 3 bases from J, the gap between germline ends came to 0 bases. CDR3 size: 12 residues. The CDR3 DNA is TGTGCCAGCAGTGAAGCTGGAAACACCATATATTTT. Amino acids: CASSEAGNTIYF.

There are a few counts of this clonotype. The CDR3 spells CSAGGRLGPLSYNEQFF. The CDR3 bases are TGCAGTGCTGGGGGAAGACTAGGGCCTCTCTCCTACAATGAGCAGTTCTTC. The chain has TRBV20-1 and TRBJ2-1, with a weak D call TRBD2 (6 bases). The CDR3 is 17 amino acids. Trimming took off 5 bases at V and 0 bases at J, with 20 bases between the two ends. The germline V gene encodes CDR1 DFQATT and CDR2 SNEGSKA (reference sequence).

The chain couples TRBV7-3 to TRBJ2-2; D remains ambiguous. The CDR3 has 14 residues. V lost 5 bases, J lost 1 base, and 8 bases lay in between. The germline V gene encodes CDR1 SGHTA and CDR2 FQGTGA. This CDR3 reads CASSIDVNTGELFF. CDR3 nucleotide sequence: TGTGCCAGCAGCATAGACGTGAACACCGGGGAGCTGTTTTTT.

In this sample, this clonotype turned up a few times. V gene TRBV11-2 combines with J gene TRBJ2-4; D may be TRBD2 (5 bases). TRBJ2-7 explains the end of the DNA better; the J call may be wrong. The germline V gene has CDR1 SGHAT and CDR2 FQNNGV. The CDR3 is 14 amino acids. The CDR3 coding sequence is TGTGCCAGCAGCTTAGTGTATGGCCGGGGCGAGCAGTACTTC. Its translation is CASSLVYGRGEQYF.

This clonotype showed up just a few times. V and J are TRBV5-1 and TRBJ2-2; 11 nucleotides line up with TRBD2. V was clipped by 3 bases and J by 4 bases; unmatched bases: 2. CDR3 size: 15 residues. Germline V gene lookup returns CDR1 SGHRS and CDR2 YFSETQ. CDR3 sequence: CASSSGTSGTGELFF. CDR3 DNA sequence: TGCGCCAGCAGCTCCGGGACTAGCGGCACCGGGGAGCTGTTTTTT.

Regarding this clonotype: Compared with germline, one end of the junction differs, possibly owing to a read error. J is TRBJ2-1 and V is TRBV2; 11 bases fit TRBD2. CDR3 length equals 15 residues. Germline V gene data show CDR1 as SNHLY and CDR2 as FYNNEI. The CDR3 bases are TGTGCCAGTCTACTTAGCGGGGGGGATTACAATGAGCGGTTCTTC. This encodes CASLLSGGDYNERFF.

On this clonotype itself: One end of the junction varies from germline; a read error may be responsible. The V call is TRBV29-1, the J call TRBJ2-1; D might be TRBD1 or TRBD2, each matching 6 bases. Per germline, CDR1 SQVTM and CDR2 ANQGSEA. The CDR3 spans 15 residues. Here the CDR3 DNA reads TGCAGCGTCGAAGGCGGAGGGGGGTCCTACAATGAGCAGTTCTTC. This sequence encodes CSVEGGGGSYNEQFF.

The chain couples TRBV7-6 to TRBJ2-3, with D perhaps TRBD1 (6 bases). V dropped 2 bases and J dropped 2 bases, with 11 bases sitting between them. The germline CDR1 and CDR2 sequences are SGHVS and FNYEAQ. The CDR3 is 15 residues long. CDR3 residues: CASSLKTGFTDTQYF. Here the CDR3 DNA reads TGTGCCAGCAGCTTAAAAACAGGGTTCACAGATACGCAGTATTTT.

The chain employs TRBV7-2 and TRBJ2-5, with unresolved D. Matching the DNA end better, TRBJ2-7 makes the J call doubtful. Looked up from germline, CDR1 is SGHTA and CDR2 is FQGNSA. The CDR3 loop spans 14 amino acids. CDR3 DNA sequence: TGTGCCAGCAGCTTAGACCCGGAACCATACGAGCAGTACTTC. Amino acid sequence: CASSLDPEPYEQYF.

The rearrangement links TRBV25-1 to TRBJ1-4; no clear D gene. V was cut by 2 bases and J by 5 bases, with 12 bases left in between. This CDR3 is built from 15 residues. Germline CDR1 is MGHDK and CDR2 is SYGVNS. The CDR3: CASSENQKDNEKLFF. The CDR3 DNA reads as TGTGCCAGCAGTGAAAATCAAAAGGACAATGAAAAACTGTTTTTT.

This sequence joins TRBV7-2 and TRBJ1-5, with D maybe TRBD1 (6 bases). Germline V gene sequence: CDR1 SGHTA, CDR2 FQGNSA. Deletions cut 2 bases from V and 2 bases from J, with 10 bases between. The CDR3 is made up of 15 amino acids. In DNA, the CDR3 is TGTGCCAGCAGCTTACTCAAGGGGGGCAATCAGCCCCAGCATTTT. It translates to CASSLLKGGNQPQHF.

The V call is TRBV29-1, the J call TRBJ2-3, with D maybe TRBD1 (8 bases). CDR1 and CDR2 (germline): SQVTM, ANQGSEA. V shed 6 bases and J shed 10 bases, with 20 bases lying between them. The CDR3 has 13 amino acids. CDR3 protein: CSVNRGGQGAQYF. The CDR3 DNA is TGCAGCGTAAACAGGGGGGGCCAGGGAGCGCAGTATTTT.

The chain links TRBV12-3 or TRBV12-4 to TRBJ2-1; possible D gene TRBD1, 5 bases. This CDR3 contains 15 residues. V dropped 7 bases and J dropped 7 bases, with 20 bases sitting between them. The CDR3 here is CASNLGAGIRNEQFF. The DNA of the CDR3 is TGTGCCAGCAACCTTGGGGCAGGGATTCGAAATGAGCAGTTCTTC.

The J gene is TRBJ2-5, the V gene TRBV5-1; 7 bases are a match to TRBD2. The J call is in doubt because the DNA end fits TRBJ2-1 better. This CDR3 has 14 amino acids. CDR1 is SGHRS, CDR2 YFSETQ, per germline. This chain's CDR3 is CASSKEGGSQRQFF. CDR3 nucleotide sequence: TGCGCCAGCAGCAAGGAGGGAGGGTCCCAACGGCAGTTCTTC.

This clonotype came up once. The chain uses TRBV3-1 and TRBJ2-3, with 9 bases matching TRBD2. The V and J ends lost 4 bases and 4 bases, in that order; junction bases with no gene match: 6. The CDR3 is 15 amino acids. Germline V gene data show CDR1 as LGHDT and CDR2 as YNNKEL (reference sequence). This chain's CDR3 is CASSRAGGTPDTQYF. In nucleotides, the CDR3 is TGTGCCAGCAGCCGTGCGGGAGGGACTCCAGATACGCAGTATTTT.

This chain uses TRBV20-1 with TRBJ1-2; 7 nucleotides match TRBD1. This CDR3 has 13 amino acids. Germline CDR1 and CDR2: DFQATT and SNEGSKA (reference sequence). The V gene end was trimmed by 3 bases and the J gene end by 3 bases; junction bases not matched to a gene: 4. The CDR3 is CSARGQLDYGYTF. The CDR3 nucleotides read TGCAGTGCTAGGGGACAGCTTGACTATGGCTACACCTTC.

CDR3 residues: CATDGTSTNNEQFF. The DNA for the CDR3 is TGTGCCACCGACGGGACTAGCACTAACAATGAGCAGTTCTTC. V usage is TRBV15 and J usage is TRBJ2-1, with TRBD2 matching 9 bases. The CDR3 extends over 14 amino acids. The J segment lost 5 bases and the V segment lost 8 bases, leaving 7 bases of the junction unmatched. Germline values: CDR1 LNHNV, CDR2 YYDKDF (reference sequence).